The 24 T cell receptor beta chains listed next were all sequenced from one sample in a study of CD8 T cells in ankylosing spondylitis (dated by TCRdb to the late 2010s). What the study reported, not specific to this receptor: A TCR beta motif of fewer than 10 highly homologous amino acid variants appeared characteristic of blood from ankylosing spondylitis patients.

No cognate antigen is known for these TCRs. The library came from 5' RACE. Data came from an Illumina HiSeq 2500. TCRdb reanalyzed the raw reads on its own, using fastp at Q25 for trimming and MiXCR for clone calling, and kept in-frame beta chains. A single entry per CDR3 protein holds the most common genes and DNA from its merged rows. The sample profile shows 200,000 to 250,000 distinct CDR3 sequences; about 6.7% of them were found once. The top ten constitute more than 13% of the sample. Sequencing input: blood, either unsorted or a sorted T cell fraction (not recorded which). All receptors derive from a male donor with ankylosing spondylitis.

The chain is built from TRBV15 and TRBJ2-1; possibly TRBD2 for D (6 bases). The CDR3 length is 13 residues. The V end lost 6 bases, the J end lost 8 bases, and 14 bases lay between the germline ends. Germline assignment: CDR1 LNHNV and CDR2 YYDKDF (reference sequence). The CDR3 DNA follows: TGTGCCACCAGGGGCCGGGGGTGGGATGAGCAGTTCTTC. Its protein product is CATRGRGWDEQFF.

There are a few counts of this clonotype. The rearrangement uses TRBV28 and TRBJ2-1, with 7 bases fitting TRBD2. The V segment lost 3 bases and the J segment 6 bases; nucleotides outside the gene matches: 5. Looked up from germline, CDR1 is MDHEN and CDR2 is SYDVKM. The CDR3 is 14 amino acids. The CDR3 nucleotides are TGTGCCAGCAGTTTGGGGCGGGAGCGCAATGAGCAGTTCTTC. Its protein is CASSLGRERNEQFF.

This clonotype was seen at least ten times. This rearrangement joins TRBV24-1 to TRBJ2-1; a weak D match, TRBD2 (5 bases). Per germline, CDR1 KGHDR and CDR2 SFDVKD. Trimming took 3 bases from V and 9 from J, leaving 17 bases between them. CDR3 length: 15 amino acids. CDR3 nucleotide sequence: TGTGCCACCAGTGATCAAGGAGCGGATTTCGGTGAGCAGTTCTTC. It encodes CATSDQGADFGEQFF.

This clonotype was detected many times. The CDR3, as DNA: TGTGCCAGCAGGGACACAGGGGGCCAAGAGACCCAGTACTTC. Residues: CASRDTGGQETQYF. The chain is built from TRBV12-3 or TRBV12-4 and TRBJ2-5, with 8 bases that match TRBD1. The length of the CDR3 is 14 residues. J lost 1 base, V lost 6 bases, and 4 bases had no gene match.

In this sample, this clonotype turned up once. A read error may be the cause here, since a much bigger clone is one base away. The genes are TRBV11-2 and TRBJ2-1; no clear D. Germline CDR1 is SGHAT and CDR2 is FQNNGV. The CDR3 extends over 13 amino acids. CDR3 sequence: CASSLGLFNEQLF. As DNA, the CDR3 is TGTGCCAGCAGCTTAGGCCTGTTCAATGAGCAGCTCTTC. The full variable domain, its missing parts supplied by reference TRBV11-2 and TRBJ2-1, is EAGVAQSPRYKIIEKRQSVAFWCNPISGHATLYWYQQILGQGPKLLIQFQNNGVVDDSQLPKDRFSAERLKGVDSTLKIQPAKLEDSAVYLCASSLGLFNEQLFGPGTRLTVL.

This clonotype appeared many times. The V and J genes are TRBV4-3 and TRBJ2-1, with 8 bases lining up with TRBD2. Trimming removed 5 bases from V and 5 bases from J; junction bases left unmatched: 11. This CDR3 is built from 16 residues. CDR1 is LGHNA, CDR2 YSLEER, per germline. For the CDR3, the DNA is TGCGCCAGCAGCACCGACCCGACTAGCGAAAACAATGAGCAGTTCTTC. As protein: CASSTDPTSENNEQFF.

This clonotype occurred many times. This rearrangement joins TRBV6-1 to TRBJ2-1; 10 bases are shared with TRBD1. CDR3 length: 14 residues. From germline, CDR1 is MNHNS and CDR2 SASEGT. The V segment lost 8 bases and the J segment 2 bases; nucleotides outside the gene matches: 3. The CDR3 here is CASAGTGAYNEQFF. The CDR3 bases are TGTGCCAGCGCGGGGACAGGGGCCTACAATGAGCAGTTCTTC.

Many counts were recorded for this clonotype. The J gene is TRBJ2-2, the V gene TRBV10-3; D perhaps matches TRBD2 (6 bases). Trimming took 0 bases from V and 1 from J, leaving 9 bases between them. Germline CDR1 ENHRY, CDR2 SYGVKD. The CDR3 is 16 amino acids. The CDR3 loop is CAISESFSGNTGELFF. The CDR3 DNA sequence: TGTGCCATCAGTGAGTCTTTTAGCGGGAACACCGGGGAGCTGTTTTTT.

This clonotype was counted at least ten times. The chain's CDR3 is CASSTRQDSSGANVLTF. Written as DNA, the CDR3 is TGTGCCAGCAGCACTCGACAGGACAGCTCTGGGGCCAACGTCCTGACTTTC. The gene calls are TRBV7-9 and TRBJ2-6, with a tentative D call TRBD1 (6 bases). The CDR3 is 17 residues long. Germline-derived CDR1 and CDR2 are SEHNR and FQNEAQ (reference sequence). Trimming shortened V by 5 bases and J by 0 bases, and 14 bases separated the two germline ends. Full variable domain (remainder filled in from reference TRBV7-9 and TRBJ2-6): DTGVSQNPRHKITKRGQNVTFRCDPISEHNRLYWYRQTLGQGPEFLTYFQNEAQLEKSRLLSDRFSAERPKGSFSTLEIQRTEQGDSAMYLCASSTRQDSSGANVLTFGAGSRLTVL.

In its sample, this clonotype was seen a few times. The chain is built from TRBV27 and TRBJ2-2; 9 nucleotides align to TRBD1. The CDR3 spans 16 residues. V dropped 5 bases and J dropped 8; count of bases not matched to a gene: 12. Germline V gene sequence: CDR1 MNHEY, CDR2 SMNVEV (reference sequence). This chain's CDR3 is CASSLGTGTSKGELFF. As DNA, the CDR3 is TGTGCCAGCAGTCTAGGGACAGGGACCTCAAAGGGGGAGCTGTTTTTT.

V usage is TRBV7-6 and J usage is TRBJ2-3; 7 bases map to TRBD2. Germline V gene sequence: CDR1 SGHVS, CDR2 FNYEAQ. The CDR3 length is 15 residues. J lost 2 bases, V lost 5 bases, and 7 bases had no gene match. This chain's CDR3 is CASSRLAVNTDTQYF. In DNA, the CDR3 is TGTGCCAGCAGCCGACTAGCTGTCAACACAGATACGCAGTATTTT.

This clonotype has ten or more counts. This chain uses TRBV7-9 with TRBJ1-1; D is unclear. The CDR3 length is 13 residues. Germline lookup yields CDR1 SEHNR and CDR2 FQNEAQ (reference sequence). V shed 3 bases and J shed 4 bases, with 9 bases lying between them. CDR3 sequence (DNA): TGTGCCAGCAGCTTTCAGGTTCTCACTGAAGCTTTCTTT. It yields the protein CASSFQVLTEAFF.

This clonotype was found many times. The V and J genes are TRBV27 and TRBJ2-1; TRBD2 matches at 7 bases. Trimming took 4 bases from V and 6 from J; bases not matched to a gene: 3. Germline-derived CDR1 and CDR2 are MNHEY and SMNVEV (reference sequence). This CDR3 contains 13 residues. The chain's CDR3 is CASSWEGGNEQFF. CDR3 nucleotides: TGTGCCAGCAGTTGGGAGGGCGGCAATGAGCAGTTCTTC.

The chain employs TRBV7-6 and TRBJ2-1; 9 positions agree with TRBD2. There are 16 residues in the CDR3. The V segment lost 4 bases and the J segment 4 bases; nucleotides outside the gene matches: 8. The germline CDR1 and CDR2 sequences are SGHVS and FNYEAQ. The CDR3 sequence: CASSYISGRNYNEQFF. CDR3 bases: TGTGCCAGCAGCTATATTAGCGGGAGAAATTACAATGAGCAGTTCTTC.

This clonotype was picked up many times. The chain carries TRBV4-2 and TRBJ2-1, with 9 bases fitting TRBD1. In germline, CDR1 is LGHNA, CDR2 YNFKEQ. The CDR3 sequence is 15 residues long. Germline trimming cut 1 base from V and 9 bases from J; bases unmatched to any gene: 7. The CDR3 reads CASSQGDRVAGEQFF. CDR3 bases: TGTGCCAGCAGCCAAGGGGACAGGGTAGCTGGTGAGCAGTTCTTC.

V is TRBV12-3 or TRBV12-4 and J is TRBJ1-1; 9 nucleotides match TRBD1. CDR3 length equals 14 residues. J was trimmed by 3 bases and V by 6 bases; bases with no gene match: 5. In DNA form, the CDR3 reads TGTGCCAGCAGCACCGGGACAGGGCACACTGAAGCTTTCTTT. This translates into CASSTGTGHTEAFF.

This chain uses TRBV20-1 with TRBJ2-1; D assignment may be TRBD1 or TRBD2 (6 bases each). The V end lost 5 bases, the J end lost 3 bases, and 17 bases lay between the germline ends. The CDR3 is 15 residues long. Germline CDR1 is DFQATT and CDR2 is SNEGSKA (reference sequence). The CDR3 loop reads CSAALGRGLYNEQFF. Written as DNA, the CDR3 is TGCAGTGCTGCCCTCGGCAGGGGACTCTACAATGAGCAGTTCTTC.

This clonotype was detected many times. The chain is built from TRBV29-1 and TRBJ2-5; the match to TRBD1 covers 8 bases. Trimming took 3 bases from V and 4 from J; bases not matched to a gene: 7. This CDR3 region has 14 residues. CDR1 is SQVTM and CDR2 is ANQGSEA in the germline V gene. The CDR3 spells CSVDGRGQGETQYF. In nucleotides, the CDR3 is TGCAGCGTTGATGGCAGGGGGCAGGGAGAGACCCAGTACTTC.

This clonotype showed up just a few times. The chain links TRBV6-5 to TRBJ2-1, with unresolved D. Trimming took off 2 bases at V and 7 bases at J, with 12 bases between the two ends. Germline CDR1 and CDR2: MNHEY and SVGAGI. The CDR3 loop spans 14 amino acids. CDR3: CASSYHPVLNEQFF. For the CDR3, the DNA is TGTGCCAGCAGTTACCATCCCGTCTTAAATGAGCAGTTCTTC.

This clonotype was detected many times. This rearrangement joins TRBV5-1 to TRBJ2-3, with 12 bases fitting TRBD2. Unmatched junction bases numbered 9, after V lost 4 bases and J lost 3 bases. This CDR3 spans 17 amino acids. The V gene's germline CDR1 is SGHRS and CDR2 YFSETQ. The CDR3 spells CASSPRLAGEWTDTQYF. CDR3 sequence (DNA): TGCGCCAGCAGCCCCAGACTAGCGGGAGAATGGACAGATACGCAGTATTTT.

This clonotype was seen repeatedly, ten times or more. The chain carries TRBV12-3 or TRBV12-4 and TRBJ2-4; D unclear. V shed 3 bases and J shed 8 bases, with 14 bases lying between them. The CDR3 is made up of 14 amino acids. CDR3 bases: TGTGCCAGCAGTTTCGCTGGGATTGGAGACATTCAGTACTTC. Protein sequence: CASSFAGIGDIQYF.

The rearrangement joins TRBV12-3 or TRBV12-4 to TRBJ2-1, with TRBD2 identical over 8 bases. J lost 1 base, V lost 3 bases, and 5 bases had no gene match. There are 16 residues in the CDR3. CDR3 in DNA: TGTGCCAGCAGTTTGGCGGCGGGAGGTTCCTACAATGAGCAGTTCTTC. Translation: CASSLAAGGSYNEQFF.

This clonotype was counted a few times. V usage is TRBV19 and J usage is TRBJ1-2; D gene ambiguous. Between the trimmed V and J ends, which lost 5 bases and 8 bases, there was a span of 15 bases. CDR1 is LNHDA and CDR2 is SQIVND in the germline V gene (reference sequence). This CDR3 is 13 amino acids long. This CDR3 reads CASSARTRLGYTF. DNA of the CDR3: TGTGCCAGTAGTGCCCGGACCAGGTTGGGCTACACCTTC.

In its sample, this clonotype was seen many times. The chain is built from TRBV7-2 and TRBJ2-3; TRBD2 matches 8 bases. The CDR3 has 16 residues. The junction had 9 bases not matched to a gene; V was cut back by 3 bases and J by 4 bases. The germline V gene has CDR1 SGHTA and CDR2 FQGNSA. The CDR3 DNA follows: TGTGCCAGCAGCTTGCTCGGGAGGGCCGCCTCAGATACGCAGTATTTT. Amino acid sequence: CASSLLGRAASDTQYF.